The next 10 T cell receptor beta chains were all read from a single sample in a study of blood T cell repertoires in COVID-19. Sequencing was performed with immunoSEQ multiplex PCR; in TCRdb, only in-frame clones are kept and a portion is missing. The table lists approximately 360,000 clones, around nine tenths of them singletons, with around 0.91% in the top ten. Sequencing was done on a sample of PBMCs or T cells enriched from blood (not recorded which). Receptors originate from a woman aged 30 to 39 with acute COVID-19.

The chain joins TRBV7-8 to TRBJ2-7, with 11 positions matching TRBD1. The V gene's germline CDR1 is SGHVS and CDR2 FQNEAQ. CDR3 length: 18 amino acids. Trimming removed 4 bases from V and 2 bases from J; junction bases left unmatched: 13. The CDR3, as DNA: TGTGCCAGCAGCTCCTACCCCGATGGGACAGGGGGGGCCTACGAGCAGTACTTC. This translates into CASSSYPDGTGGAYEQYF.

The gene calls are TRBV7-2 and TRBJ1-1; no definite D call. Trimming took off 0 bases at V and 1 base at J, with 3 bases between the two ends. CDR3 length: 13 residues. CDR1 SGHTA and CDR2 FQGNSA come from the germline V gene. DNA for the CDR3: TGTGCCAGCAGCTTAGCCGGGAACACTGAAGCTTTCTTT. It is translated as CASSLAGNTEAFF.

The chain employs TRBV15 and TRBJ1-1; 7 bases agree with TRBD1. This CDR3 contains 14 residues. Losses at the gene ends were 1 base for V and 1 base for J; bases not matched to a gene: 0. Germline CDR1 is LNHNV and CDR2 is YYDKDF (reference sequence). Here the CDR3 DNA reads TGTGCCACCAGCAGAGGACAGGGGAACACTGAAGCTTTCTTT. Amino acid sequence: CATSRGQGNTEAFF. Full variable domain (outside the CDR3, taken from reference TRBV15 and TRBJ1-1): DAMVIQNPRYQVTQFGKPVTLSCSQTLNHNVMYWYQQKSSQAPKLLFHYYDKDFNNEADTPDNFQSRRPNTSFCFLDIRSPGLGDTAMYLCATSRGQGNTEAFFGQGTRLTVV.

The genes are TRBV27 and TRBJ2-7, with D maybe TRBD2 (6 bases). Trimming shortened V by 8 bases and J by 4 bases, and 24 bases separated the two germline ends. There are 16 residues in the CDR3. Germline CDR1 and CDR2: MNHEY and SMNVEV (reference sequence). The CDR3 reads CASALEGRGEGYEQYF. The CDR3 nucleotides read TGTGCCAGCGCCTTGGAGGGAAGGGGCGAGGGATACGAGCAGTACTTC.

The rearrangement uses TRBV5-8 and TRBJ1-4, with 7 bases identical to TRBD1. This CDR3 contains 16 residues. V lost 2 bases, J lost 0 bases, and 4 bases stayed unmatched. Germline V gives CDR1 SGHTS, CDR2 YDEGEE. The CDR3 DNA is TGTGCCAGCAGCTTCGGGACAGCACCAACTAATGAAAAACTGTTTTTT. It yields the protein CASSFGTAPTNEKLFF.

The gene calls are TRBV5-5 and TRBJ2-7; 7 bases match TRBD1. The germline V gene has CDR1 SGHKS and CDR2 YYEKEE (reference sequence). Trimming cost V 4 bases and J 3 bases; bases outside gene matches: 7. This CDR3 contains 14 residues. CDR3 sequence (DNA): TGTGCCAGCAGCAATGGACAGGCCGGCTACGAGCAGTACTTC. It codes for CASSNGQAGYEQYF.

J is TRBJ1-2 and V is TRBV4-1, with D perhaps matching TRBD1 (6 bases). CDR3 length: 16 amino acids. Germline V gene lookup returns CDR1 MGHRA and CDR2 YSYEKL. V shed 2 bases and J shed 0 bases, with 13 bases lying between them. The CDR3 here is CASSQFDRKSNYGYTF. In nucleotides, the CDR3 is TGCGCCAGCAGCCAATTCGACAGGAAATCTAACTATGGCTACACCTTC.

The chain combines TRBV12-3 or TRBV12-4 with TRBJ1-1; D ambiguous. Trimming shortened V by 1 base and J by 5 bases, and 5 bases separated the two germline ends. The CDR3 spans 12 residues. The chain's CDR3 is CASSLGSTEAFF. The DNA of the CDR3 is TGTGCCAGCAGTTTAGGTAGTACTGAAGCTTTCTTT.

The chain combines TRBV7-2 with TRBJ2-7, with 7 bases matching TRBD2. J was trimmed by 5 bases and V by 6 bases; bases with no gene match: 10. This CDR3 has 14 amino acids. Germline V lookup: CDR1 SGHTA, CDR2 FQGNSA. The CDR3 sequence: CASSPFRGVHEQYF. The CDR3 DNA follows: TGTGCCAGCAGTCCGTTCCGGGGGGTCCACGAGCAGTACTTC.

The chain carries TRBV9 and TRBJ1-2; D is perhaps TRBD1 (6 bases). V shed 4 bases and J shed 2 bases, with 9 bases lying between them. From germline, CDR1 is SGDLS and CDR2 YYNGEE. The CDR3 consists of 13 residues. The CDR3 here is CASSPGVNYGYTF. CDR3 DNA: TGTGCCAGCAGCCCAGGGGTCAACTATGGCTACACCTTC.